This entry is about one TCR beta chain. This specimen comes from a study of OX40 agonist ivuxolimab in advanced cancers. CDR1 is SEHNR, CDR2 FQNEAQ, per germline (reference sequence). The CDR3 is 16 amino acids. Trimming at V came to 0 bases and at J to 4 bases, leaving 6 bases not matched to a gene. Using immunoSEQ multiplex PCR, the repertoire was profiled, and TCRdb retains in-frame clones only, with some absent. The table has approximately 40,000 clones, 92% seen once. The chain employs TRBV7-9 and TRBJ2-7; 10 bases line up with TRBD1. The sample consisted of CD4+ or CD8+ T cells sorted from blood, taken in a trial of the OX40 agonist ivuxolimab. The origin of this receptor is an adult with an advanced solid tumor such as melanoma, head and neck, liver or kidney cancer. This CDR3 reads CASSLAGTGDSYEQYV. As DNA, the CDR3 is TGTGCCAGCAGCTTAGCCGGGACAGGGGATTCATACGAGCAGTACGTC.